This section outlines one TCR beta chain sequence together with its context. Its antigen is not identified. Compared with germline, one end of the junction differs, possibly owing to a read error. PCR primers comprised 60 Vbeta and 13 Jbeta primers. The table came from immunoSEQ multiplex PCR; TCRdb's copy has only in-frame clones and leaves some out. The top ten clones hold around 3.1% of a sample with 55,000 or so clones, around 70% of them seen once. This sample was taken from a study of cytomegalovirus exposure and HLA in healthy donors. Per the germline V gene, CDR1 is SQVTM and CDR2 is ANQGSEA. CDR3 length: 13 residues. Overall study results and limits: Equally common other TCR beta chains were less clonally expanded than HLA-associated ones, a later analysis found. Usually a TCR sequence was rare, but some public TCRs were found in many donors.

This TCR was sampled from a man aged 18 to 35 in good health and CMV-seronegative. The chain couples TRBV29-1 to TRBJ1-1, with TRBD1 matching over 9 bases. The specimen sequenced was PBMCs. CDR3 loop: CSVNRGLNAEAFF. The CDR3 DNA is TGCAGCGTTAACAGGGGGCTGAACGCTGAAGCTTTCTTT.